These 22 T cell receptor beta chains share one sample of origin, sequenced in a study of cytotoxic CD8 clonotypes in ibrutinib-treated CLL. Assay: immunoSEQ multiplex PCR; the TCRdb copy retains only in-frame clones and omits some. The sample records 300,000 to 400,000 clones, 67% being singletons. The sequenced sample was PBMCs, obtained after 36 months of ibrutinib treatment. Receptors were obtained from a human donor with chronic lymphocytic leukemia.

The chain uses TRBV18 and TRBJ2-7, with 7 bases lining up with TRBD1. Germline V gene sequence: CDR1 KGHSH, CDR2 LQKENI. V lost 3 bases to trimming and J lost 0 bases; unmatched junction nucleotides: 2. This CDR3 has 14 residues. The CDR3 protein is CASSPDRSSYEQYF. As DNA, the CDR3 is TGTGCCAGCTCACCGGACAGGAGCTCCTACGAGCAGTACTTC.

The sample holds a few counts of this clone. This chain joins TRBV9 and TRBJ2-2, with TRBD1 matching 7 bases. CDR3 length equals 14 residues. Losses at the gene ends were 3 bases for V and 7 bases for J; bases not matched to a gene: 6. The germline gives CDR1 SGDLS, CDR2 YYNGEE. The CDR3 DNA follows: TGTGCCAGCAGCGCCCGACAGGGCAACGGGGAGCTGTTTTTT. This gives the protein CASSARQGNGELFF.

The chain has TRBV4-1 and TRBJ1-3, with TRBD1 as a possible D gene (5 bases). The CDR3 runs to 15 residues. Germline V gives CDR1 MGHRA, CDR2 YSYEKL. The V end was cut by 4 bases, the J end by 0 bases, with 10 bases between. CDR3 DNA: TGCGCCAGCAGCCGACGACAGATCTCTGGAAACACCATATATTTT. Its protein product is CASSRRQISGNTIYF.

The chain uses TRBV5-1 and TRBJ1-2; weak D call: TRBD1 (5 bases). The CDR3 extends over 16 amino acids. Looked up from germline, CDR1 is SGHRS and CDR2 is YFSETQ. Deletions cut 0 bases from V and 7 bases from J, with 19 bases between. In DNA form, the CDR3 reads TGCGCCAGCAGCTTGGAGGTTGGGGGGTTGGCCCCTGGCTACACCTTC. This codes for CASSLEVGGLAPGYTF.

This clone has more than one count but fewer than ten. The sample carries other DNA sequences with the same CDR3. This chain connects TRBV7-3 to TRBJ2-3; weak D call: TRBD1 (7 bases). V dropped 3 bases and J dropped 0 bases, with 10 bases sitting between them. The CDR3 runs to 15 residues. Germline-derived CDR1 and CDR2 are SGHTA and FQGTGA. For the CDR3, the DNA is TGTGCCAGCAGCTTGACAGGGACTAGCACAGATACGCAGTATTTT. It yields the protein CASSLTGTSTDTQYF.

This chain uses TRBV4-1 with TRBJ1-1; no clear D gene. The germline V gene encodes CDR1 MGHRA and CDR2 YSYEKL. The CDR3 is made up of 15 amino acids. V was pared by 0 bases and J by 1 base, with 9 bases between. The CDR3 spells CASSQDPGANTEAFF. The CDR3 nucleotides are TGCGCCAGCAGCCAAGATCCCGGCGCGAACACTGAAGCTTTCTTT.

The chain links TRBV7-2 to TRBJ1-5; tentative D call: TRBD1 (5 bases). Trimming took off 1 base at V and 0 bases at J, with 7 bases between the two ends. CDR3 length equals 15 residues. Germline CDR1 is SGHTA and CDR2 is FQGNSA. CDR3 amino acids: CASSLGDYSNQPQHF. Written as DNA, the CDR3 is TGTGCCAGCAGCTTAGGGGACTATAGCAATCAGCCCCAGCATTTT.

The rearrangement links TRBV6-5 to TRBJ2-7; D call uncertain. From germline, CDR1 is MNHEY and CDR2 SVGAGI. V shed 5 bases and J shed 2 bases, with 16 bases lying between them. The CDR3 has 15 amino acids. The CDR3 reads CASSPRGYTPYEQYF. CDR3 nucleotide sequence: TGTGCCAGCAGTCCCCGCGGTTACACACCCTACGAGCAGTACTTC.

The V and J genes are TRBV6-6 and TRBJ1-1; D perhaps matches TRBD1 (5 bases). This CDR3 is built from 13 residues. Looked up from germline, CDR1 is MNHNY and CDR2 is SVGAGI (reference sequence). Trimming left V 2 bases short and J 5 bases short, with 9 bases between. CDR3 in amino acids: CASSYGHKTEAFF. CDR3 in DNA: TGTGCCAGCAGTTACGGACATAAGACTGAAGCTTTCTTT.

In its sample, this clone was seen a few times. The gene calls are TRBV7-2 and TRBJ2-7; TRBD2 is a possible D gene (6 bases). Trimming took off 3 bases at V and 2 bases at J, with 11 bases between the two ends. This CDR3 is 14 amino acids long. CDR1 is SGHTA, CDR2 FQGNSA, per germline. CDR3 sequence (DNA): TGTGCCAGCAGCTTCCCCGGGAGACCCTACGAGCAGTACTTC. Amino acid sequence: CASSFPGRPYEQYF.

This clone was detected only a few times. CDR3 DNA: TGTGCCAGCAGTGAAGGGCGCAGGGAAGAGCAGTACTTC. It codes for CASSEGRREEQYF. The V and J genes are TRBV2 and TRBJ2-7, with a weak D call TRBD1 (5 bases). The CDR3 extends over 13 amino acids. V was pared by 1 base and J by 7 bases, with 11 bases between. The germline V gene encodes CDR1 SNHLY and CDR2 FYNNEI. Together with reference TRBV2 and TRBJ2-7, the CDR3 gives the full variable domain: EPEVTQTPSHQVTQMGQEVILRCVPISNHLYFYWYRQILGQKVEFLVSFYNNEISEKSEIFDDQFSVERPDGSNFTLKIRSTKLEDSAMYFCASSEGRREEQYFGPGTRLTVT.

The chain is built from TRBV28 and TRBJ1-4, with 7 bases identical to TRBD1. This CDR3 spans 14 amino acids. V was pared by 3 bases and J by 4 bases, with 2 bases of the junction left unmatched. The germline gives CDR1 MDHEN, CDR2 SYDVKM. Here the CDR3 DNA reads TGTGCCAGCAGTTTCACAGGGGATAATGAAAAACTGTTTTTT. This sequence encodes CASSFTGDNEKLFF.

The chain combines TRBV5-1 with TRBJ1-3, with D possibly being TRBD1 (6 bases). CDR3 length: 16 residues. Germline V gives CDR1 SGHRS, CDR2 YFSETQ. The V and J ends lost 6 bases and 0 bases respectively, with 16 bases between them. In DNA, the CDR3 is TGCGCCAGCACCCTTGGGGGGCACCTCTCTGGAAACACCATATATTTT. Amino acid sequence: CASTLGGHLSGNTIYF.

This chain connects TRBV4-1 to TRBJ1-2; no reliable D call. The CDR3 runs 13 residues. V was clipped by 0 bases and J by 7 bases, with 9 bases between them. Germline CDR1 MGHRA, CDR2 YSYEKL. The CDR3 spells CASSQDGILGYTF. The CDR3 bases are TGCGCCAGCAGCCAAGATGGGATTCTTGGCTACACCTTC.

The CDR3 is CATSRVQGYEQYF. The CDR3 DNA follows: TGTGCCACCAGCAGAGTACAGGGCTACGAGCAGTACTTC. This chain joins TRBV15 and TRBJ2-7, with D possibly being TRBD1 (6 bases). The CDR3 loop spans 13 amino acids. V gave up 1 base and J gave up 3 bases, with 7 bases separating them. Germline V lookup: CDR1 LNHNV, CDR2 YYDKDF (reference sequence).

V and J are TRBV29-1 and TRBJ2-5; 9 positions match TRBD2. The junction had 8 bases not matched to a gene; V was cut back by 7 bases and J by 5 bases. CDR1 and CDR2 (germline): SQVTM, ANQGSEA. This CDR3 has 13 residues. CDR3 nucleotides: TGCAGCGACAACGGGGCGGGAGGGGAGACCCAGTACTTC. Protein sequence: CSDNGAGGETQYF.

This clone was detected only a few times. The chain uses TRBV11-3 and TRBJ2-1; the match to TRBD1 covers 7 bases. With 5 bases clipped from V and 7 bases from J, the junction kept 5 bases outside the gene matches. The CDR3 is 13 residues long. The V gene's germline CDR1 is SGHNT and CDR2 YENEEA. Here the CDR3 reads CASSQSQGNEQFF. The CDR3 DNA is TGTGCCAGCAGCCAATCACAGGGGAATGAGCAGTTCTTC.

The V call is TRBV7-2, the J call TRBJ2-5; unclear D gene. The germline CDR1 and CDR2 sequences are SGHTA and FQGNSA. The V gene lost 1 base and the J gene lost 3 bases, with 6 bases spanning the gap. The CDR3 loop spans 13 amino acids. The DNA of the CDR3 is TGTGCCAGCAGCTTAGTTTACGAAGAGACCCAGTACTTC. This translates into CASSLVYEETQYF. Drawing the rest from reference TRBV7-2 and TRBJ2-5, the complete variable domain is GAGVSQSPSNKVTEKGKDVELRCDPISGHTALYWYRQSLGQGLEFLIYFQGNSAPDKSGLPSDRFSAERTGGSVSTLTIQRTQQEDSAVYLCASSLVYEETQYFGPGTRLLVL.

The chain uses TRBV7-8 and TRBJ2-5, with 10 bases fitting TRBD1. Germline CDR1 is SGHVS and CDR2 is FQNEAQ. CDR3 length: 15 residues. V lost 7 bases and J lost 5; bases outside the gene matches: 10. CDR3 protein: CASTLGPGQGETQYF. In DNA form, the CDR3 reads TGTGCCAGCACCCTGGGGCCGGGACAGGGGGAGACCCAGTACTTC.

The chain combines TRBV13 with TRBJ1-5, with TRBD1 identical over 12 bases. The ends lost 0 bases at V and 6 bases at J; junction bases unmatched: 3. Looked up from germline, CDR1 is PRHDT and CDR2 is FYEKMQ (reference sequence). The CDR3 extends over 16 amino acids. Here the CDR3 DNA reads TGTGCCAGCAGCTTAGGGGGACAGGGGGCTGGTCAGCCCCAGCATTTT. It codes for CASSLGGQGAGQPQHF.

V gene TRBV10-3 combines with J gene TRBJ2-7; TRBD2 matches 11 bases. The length of the CDR3 is 17 residues. Unmatched junction bases numbered 7, after V lost 3 bases and J lost 0 bases. The germline V gene encodes CDR1 ENHRY and CDR2 SYGVKD. The CDR3 sequence is CAISDFGLAGNSYEQYF. DNA for the CDR3: TGTGCCATCAGTGACTTTGGACTAGCGGGTAACTCCTACGAGCAGTACTTC.

J is TRBJ2-7 and V is TRBV7-8; 11 nucleotides line up with TRBD2. CDR1 and CDR2 (germline): SGHVS, FQNEAQ. The J segment lost 1 base and the V segment lost 5 bases, leaving 4 bases of the junction unmatched. This CDR3 region has 15 residues. The CDR3 sequence: CASSRTSGLSYEQYF. CDR3 bases: TGTGCCAGCAGCAGGACTAGCGGGCTATCCTACGAGCAGTACTTC.